This T cell receptor beta chain was sequenced in a study of T cell responses to AZD1222 COVID-19 vaccine. The study's findings and limits: Baseline antibody screening turned up just a handful of seropositive AZD1222 recipients. Compared with day 0, the breadth and depth of the Spike-specific TCR repertoire rose significantly after two doses of AZD1222. No repertoire was sampled before or during the peak T cell response, only after it.

As to this clone: Its target is not known.

The protocol was immunoSEQ multiplex PCR, while the TCRdb copy is restricted to in-frame clones and leaves out a portion. The repertoire holds 150,000 to 200,000 clones, over 70% seen once, with less than 3% in the top ten. The CDR3 sequence is 18 residues long. Germline lookup yields CDR1 MNHNS and CDR2 SASEGT. V lost 3 bases to trimming and J lost 5 bases; unmatched junction nucleotides: 12. The TCR originated in an adult in good health. The chain combines TRBV6-1 with TRBJ2-1; 11 bases map to TRBD2. The source was peripheral blood, collected on day 0 of MenACWY control vaccination. CDR3 coding DNA: TGTGCCAGCAGTGAGCACACAACTAGCGGGAGAGGTAACAATGAGCAGTTCTTC. Amino acids: CASSEHTTSGRGNNEQFF.